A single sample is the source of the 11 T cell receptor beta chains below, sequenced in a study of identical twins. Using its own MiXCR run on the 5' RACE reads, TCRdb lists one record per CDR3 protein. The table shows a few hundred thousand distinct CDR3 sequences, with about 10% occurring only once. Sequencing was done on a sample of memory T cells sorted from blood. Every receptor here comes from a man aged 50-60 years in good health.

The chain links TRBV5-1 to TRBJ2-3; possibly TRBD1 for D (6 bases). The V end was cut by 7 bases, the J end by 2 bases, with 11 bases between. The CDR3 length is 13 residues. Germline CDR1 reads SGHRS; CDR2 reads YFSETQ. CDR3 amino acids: CASLQGNTDTQYF. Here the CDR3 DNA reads TGCGCCAGCTTGCAGGGGAACACAGATACGCAGTATTTT. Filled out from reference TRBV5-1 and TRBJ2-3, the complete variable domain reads KAGVTQTPRYLIKTRGQQVTLSCSPISGHRSVSWYQQTPGQGLQFLFEYFSETQRNKGNFPGRFSGRQFSNSRSEMNVSTLELGDSALYLCASLQGNTDTQYFGPGTRLTVL.

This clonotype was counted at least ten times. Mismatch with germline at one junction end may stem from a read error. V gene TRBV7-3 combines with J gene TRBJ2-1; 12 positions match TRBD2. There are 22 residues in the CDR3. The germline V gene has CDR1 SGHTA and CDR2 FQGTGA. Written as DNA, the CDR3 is TGTGCCAGCAGTTTAAGAAAAAGACTAGCGGGAGAGACCAATAATCTTTACAATGAGCAGTTCTTC. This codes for CASSLRKRLAGETNNLYNEQFF.

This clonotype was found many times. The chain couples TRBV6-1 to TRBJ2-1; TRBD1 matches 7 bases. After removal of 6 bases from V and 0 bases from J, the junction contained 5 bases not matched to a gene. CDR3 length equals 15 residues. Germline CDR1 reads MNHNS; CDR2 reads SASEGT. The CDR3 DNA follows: TGTGCCAGCAGGATAGGGACAGCCTCCTACAATGAGCAGTTCTTC. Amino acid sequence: CASRIGTASYNEQFF.

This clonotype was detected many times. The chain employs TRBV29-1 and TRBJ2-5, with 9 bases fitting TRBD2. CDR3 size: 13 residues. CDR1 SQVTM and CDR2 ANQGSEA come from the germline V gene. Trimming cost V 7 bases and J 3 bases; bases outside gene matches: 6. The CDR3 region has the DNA TGCAGCGCAAGGACTAGCGAAGAAGAGACCCAGTACTTC. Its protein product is CSARTSEEETQYF.

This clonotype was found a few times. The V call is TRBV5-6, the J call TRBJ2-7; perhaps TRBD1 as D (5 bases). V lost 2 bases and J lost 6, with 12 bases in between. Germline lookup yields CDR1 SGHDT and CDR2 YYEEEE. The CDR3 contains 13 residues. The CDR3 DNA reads TGTGCCAGCAGCTTAGAACAGGCTGCCGAGCAGTACTTC. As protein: CASSLEQAAEQYF.

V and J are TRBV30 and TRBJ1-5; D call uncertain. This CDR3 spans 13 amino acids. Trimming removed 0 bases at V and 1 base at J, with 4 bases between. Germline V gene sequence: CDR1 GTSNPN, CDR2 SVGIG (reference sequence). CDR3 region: CAWSVASNQPQHF. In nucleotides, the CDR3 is TGTGCCTGGAGTGTCGCCAGCAATCAGCCCCAGCATTTT. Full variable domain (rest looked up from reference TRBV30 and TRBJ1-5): SQTIHQWPATLVQPVGSPLSLECTVEGTSNPNLYWYRQAAGRGLQLLFYSVGIGQISSEVPQNLSASRPQDRQFILSSKKLLLSDSGFYLCAWSVASNQPQHFGDGTRLSIL.

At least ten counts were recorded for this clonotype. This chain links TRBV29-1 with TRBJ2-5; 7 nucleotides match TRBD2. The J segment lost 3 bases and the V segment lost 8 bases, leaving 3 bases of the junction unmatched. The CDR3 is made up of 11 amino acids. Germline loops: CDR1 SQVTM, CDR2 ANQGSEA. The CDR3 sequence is CSFAGEETQYF. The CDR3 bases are TGCAGCTTCGCGGGGGAAGAGACCCAGTACTTC.

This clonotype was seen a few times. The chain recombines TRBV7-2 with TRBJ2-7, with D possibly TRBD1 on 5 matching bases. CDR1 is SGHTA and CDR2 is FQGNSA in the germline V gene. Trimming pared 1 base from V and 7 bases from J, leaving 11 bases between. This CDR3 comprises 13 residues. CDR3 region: CASSLGQFTEQYF. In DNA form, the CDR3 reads TGTGCCAGCAGCTTAGGACAGTTCACGGAGCAGTACTTC.

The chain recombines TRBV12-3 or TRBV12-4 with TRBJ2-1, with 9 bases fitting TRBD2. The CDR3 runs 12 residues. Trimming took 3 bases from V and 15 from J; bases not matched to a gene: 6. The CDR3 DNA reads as TGTGCCAGCAGTTTGGCGGGAGGGCCCCTGTTCTTC. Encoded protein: CASSLAGGPLFF.

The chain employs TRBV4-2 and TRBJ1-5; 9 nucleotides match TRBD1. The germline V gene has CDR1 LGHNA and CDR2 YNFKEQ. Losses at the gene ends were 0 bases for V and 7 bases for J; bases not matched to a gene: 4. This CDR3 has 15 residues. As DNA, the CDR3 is TGTGCCAGCAGCCAAGATGGGACAGGGTGGCAGCCCCAGCATTTT. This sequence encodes CASSQDGTGWQPQHF.

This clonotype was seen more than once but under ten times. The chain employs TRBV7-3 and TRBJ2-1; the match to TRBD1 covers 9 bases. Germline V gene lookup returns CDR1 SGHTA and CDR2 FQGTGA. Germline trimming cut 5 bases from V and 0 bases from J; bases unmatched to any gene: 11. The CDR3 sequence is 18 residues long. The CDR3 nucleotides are TGTGCCAGCAGCCTCGACAGGGGGTCCCTTGGCTCCTACAATGAGCAGTTCTTC. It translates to CASSLDRGSLGSYNEQFF.